The TCR beta chain under discussion was sequenced for a study of blood T cell repertoires in COVID-19. The overall study: The study drew acute and convalescent COVID-19 samples from the United States, Italy and Spain.

V was cut by 1 base and J by 7 bases, with 13 bases left in between. The CDR3 runs 14 residues. Germline V gene data show CDR1 as MGHDK and CDR2 as SYGVNS. The method was immunoSEQ multiplex PCR; TCRdb's version includes in-frame clones alone and lacks a portion of them. Counted here are 150,000 to 200,000 clones, about 95% occurring once; the ten biggest clones make up about 0.76%. The specimen sequenced was peripheral blood. The sequence derives from a man aged 25-45 years with COVID-19, enrolled during active disease. The V and J genes are TRBV25-1 and TRBJ1-2; D is unclear. The CDR3 region has the DNA TGTGCCAGCAGTGAATCGTCTTCTTTCCGTGGCTACACCTTC. Translating gives CASSESSSFRGYTF.